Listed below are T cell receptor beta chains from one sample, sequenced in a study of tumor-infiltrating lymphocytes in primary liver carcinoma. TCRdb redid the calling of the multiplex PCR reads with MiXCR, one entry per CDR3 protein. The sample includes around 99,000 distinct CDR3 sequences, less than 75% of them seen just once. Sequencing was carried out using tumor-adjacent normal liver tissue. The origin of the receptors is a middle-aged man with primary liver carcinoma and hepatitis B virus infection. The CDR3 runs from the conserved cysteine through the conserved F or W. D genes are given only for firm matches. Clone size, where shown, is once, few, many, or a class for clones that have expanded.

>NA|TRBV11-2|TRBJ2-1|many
TGTGCCAGCAGCTTAGACGGGATTTCCTACAATGAGCAGTTCTTC
CASSLDGISYNEQFF
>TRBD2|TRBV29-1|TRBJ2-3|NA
TGCAGCGCGTCAGGGGTACGGACTAGCGGGAGGGCCACAGATGCGCAGTATTTT
CSASGVRTSGRATDAQYF
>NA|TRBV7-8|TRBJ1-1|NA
TGTGCCTGCAGTCTTAGCGGTGACACTGAAACTTTCTTT
CACSLSGDTETFF
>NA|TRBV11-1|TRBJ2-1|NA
TGTGCCAGCAGCTTAAAACCAGTCCTTTACAATGAGCAGTTCTTC
CASSLKPVLYNEQFF
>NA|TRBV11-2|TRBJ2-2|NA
TGTGCCAACAGCTTAGGCAGGGCGAACACCGGGGAGTTGTTTTTT
CANSLGRANTGELFF
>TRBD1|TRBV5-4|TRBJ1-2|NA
TGTGCCAGCAGCTTGGTGGGGACAGGGTTTGGCTACACCTTC
CASSLVGTGFGYTF
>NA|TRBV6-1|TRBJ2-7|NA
TGTGCCAGCGGCGGATCTGGGGGGTACGAGCGGTACTTC
CASGGSGGYERYF
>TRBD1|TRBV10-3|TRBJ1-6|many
TGTGCCTCCCACAGGGGATATAATTCACCCCTCCACTTT
CASHRGYNSPLHF
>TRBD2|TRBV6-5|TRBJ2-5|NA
TGTGCCAGTAGCCCAGGGACTAGCGGGAAGACCCAGTACTTC
CASSPGTSGKTQYF
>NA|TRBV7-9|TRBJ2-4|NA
TGTGCCAGCAGCCCTACCTGGAGGGAGGCGTTTAGCCAGGCAAACATTCAGTACTTC
CASSPTWREAFSQANIQYF
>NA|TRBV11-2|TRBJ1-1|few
TGTGCCAGTAGGTTGGGGTACACTGAAGCTTTCTTT
CASRLGYTEAFF
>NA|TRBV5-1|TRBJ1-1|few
TGCGCCAGCAGCACTCGGACGGGAATGAACACTGAAGCTTTCTTT
CASSTRTGMNTEAFF
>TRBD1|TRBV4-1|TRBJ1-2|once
TGCGCCAGTAGCCAAGATTTTGATCGGGACAGGTCCCCTGGCTACACCTTC
CASSQDFDRDRSPGYTF
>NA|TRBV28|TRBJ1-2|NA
TGTGCTAGCAGTAGCCTGGGAATAAGCTATGGCTACACCTTC
CASSSLGISYGYTF
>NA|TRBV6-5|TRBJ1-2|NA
TGTGCCAGCGGATACACCGCAGGGGAAAACTACGCCTACACCTTC
CASGYTAGENYAYTF
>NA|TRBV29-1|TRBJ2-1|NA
TGCAGCGTCATGGGACTCTACAATGGGCAGTTCTTC
CSVMGLYNGQFF
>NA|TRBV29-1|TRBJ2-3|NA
TGCAGCGTTGATAAGCAGGGATCCATAGATACACAGTATTTT
CSVDKQGSIDTQYF
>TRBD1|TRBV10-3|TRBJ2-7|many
TGTGCCACCTCCGACGTCCGACAGGGATCGTACGAGCAGTACTTC
CATSDVRQGSYEQYF
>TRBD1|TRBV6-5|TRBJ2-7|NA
TGTGTCACCACAAGGGAACTCAGGGGGACCTACGAGCAGTACTTT
CVTTRELRGTYEQYF
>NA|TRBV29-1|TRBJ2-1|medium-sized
TGCAGCGTTGAATTGACAGATACCTCCTACAATGAGCAGTTCTTC
CSVELTDTSYNEQFF
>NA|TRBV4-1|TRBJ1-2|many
TGCGCCAGCAGCCAAGCTGCCAGGACTAACTATGGCTACACCTTC
CASSQAARTNYGYTF
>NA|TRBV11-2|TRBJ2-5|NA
TGTGCCAGCAACTTAGAGCCCGAAGAGGCCCAGTACTTC
CASNLEPEEAQYF
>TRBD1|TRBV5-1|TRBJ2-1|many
TGCGCCAGCAGCTTGGGATCCGGGACAGACCAGTTCTTC
CASSLGSGTDQFF
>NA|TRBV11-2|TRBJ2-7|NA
TGTGCCAGCATCATGGGGCATTTCAGACTCTACGAGCAGTACTTC
CASIMGHFRLYEQYF
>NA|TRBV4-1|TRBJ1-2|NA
TGCGCCAGCAATCTAACCCAGGGGATTGAGGGTTACACCTTC
CASNLTQGIEGYTF
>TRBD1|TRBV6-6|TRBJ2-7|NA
TGTGCCAGCTGCCTTGGGTCTGGACAGGGGGTTGCGCAATATTTC
CASCLGSGQGVAQYF
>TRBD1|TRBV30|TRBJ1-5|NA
TGTGCCTGGAGTGTCGGGACAGGGGGCAATCAGCCCCAGCATTTT
CAWSVGTGGNQPQHF
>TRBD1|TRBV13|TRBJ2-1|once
TGTGCCAGAGGGAACCGGGACAGGGGTTTCAATGAGCAGTTCTTC
CARGNRDRGFNEQFF
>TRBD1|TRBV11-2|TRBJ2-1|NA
TGTGCCAGCAACTCCGAGGGGGCCTCCTACAATGAGTACTTCTTC
CASNSEGASYNEYFF
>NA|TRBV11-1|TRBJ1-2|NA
NA
CVSSLSGNYGCTF
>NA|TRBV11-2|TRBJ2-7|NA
TGTGCCAGCCAACGGGACCCCACCCACGAGCAATACTTC
CASQRDPTHEQYF
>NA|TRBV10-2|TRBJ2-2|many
TGCGCCAGCAGTGTCGCCGGGGAGCTGTTTTTT
CASSVAGELFF
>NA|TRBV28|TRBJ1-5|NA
TGTGCCAGCAGTCCCTACATGGGGACCGGCAATCAGCCCCAGCATTTT
CASSPYMGTGNQPQHF
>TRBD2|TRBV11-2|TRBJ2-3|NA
TGTGCCAGCAGCTTACGGTCGTGGCGGGGGGAGGCAGATACGCAGTATTTT
CASSLRSWRGEADTQYF
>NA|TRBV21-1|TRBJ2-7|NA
TGTGCCAGCAGCAAAGGGGGACAGGGCCCCTACGAGCAGTGCTTC
CASSKGGQGPYEQCF
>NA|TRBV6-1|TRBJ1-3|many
TGTGCCAGCAGTGTTACAGGCTACTCTGGAAACACCATATATTTT
CASSVTGYSGNTIYF
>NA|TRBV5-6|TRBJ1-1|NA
TGTGTCAGCAGACTAGGGTGGGTGGACGTGACTGAAGCTTTCTTT
CVSRLGWVDVTEAFF
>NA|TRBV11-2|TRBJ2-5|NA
TGTGCCAACAGCCCCCAAGGGATTGGGAGGAAGGAGACCCAGTACTTC
CANSPQGIGRKETQYF